This entry concerns a single TCR beta chain. Its target is not known. PCR employed 60 Vbeta and 13 Jbeta primers. Repertoires were generated with immunoSEQ multiplex PCR, while TCRdb's copy carries only in-frame clones and drops some. The sample holds about 190,000 clones, more than 80% seen once. These data are taken from a study of cytomegalovirus exposure and HLA in healthy donors. Study-wide results and caveats: Some public TCRs appeared in many individuals, while most sequences were rare. There were reportedly fewer N-insertions in an Asian-associated ancestry cluster than the roughly 680-donor mean, in a later analysis.

The clonotype originates from a boy younger than 18 in good health and CMV-seronegative. The sequenced sample consisted of PBMCs.

Written as DNA, the CDR3 is TGTGCCAGTAGTATTAGTCACGCCTACACTGAAGCTTTCTTT. This gives the protein CASSISHAYTEAFF. V and J are TRBV19 and TRBJ1-1; no clear D. This CDR3 has 14 amino acids. The germline V and J ends were trimmed by 3 bases and 3 bases, with 11 bases remaining between them. Germline-derived CDR1 and CDR2 are LNHDA and SQIVND (reference sequence).